This TCR beta chain was sequenced for a study of T-cell memory formation after mild COVID-19. Germline assignment: CDR1 MNHNY and CDR2 SVGAGI (reference sequence). Trimming took 3 bases from V and 6 from J; bases not matched to a gene: 2. The CDR3 has 15 residues. As to this clonotype: Its antigen is unidentified.

General observations from the study: Clones contracting over day 15 to 85 were CD4/CD8 balanced, with later expanders leaning CD4+.

5'RACE with constant-segment primers built TCRalpha and TCRbeta cDNA libraries with UMIs. TCRdb re-analysed the 5' RACE reads in MiXCR, keeping a single row per CDR3 protein. The table includes 340,000 or so distinct CDR3 sequences, 10% to 15% detected once. The rearrangement joins TRBV6-6 to TRBJ2-2, with TRBD2 matching over 12 bases. The sequencing sample was made of PBMCs or a T cell subset sorted from them (not recorded which). The TCR originated in a man younger than 35 who had mild COVID-19 (a few samples of this study predate the infection). Cell type and time point are not known. This chain's CDR3 is CASSYSSGGAGELFF. CDR3 DNA: TGTGCCAGCAGTTATTCTAGCGGGGGGGCCGGGGAGCTGTTTTTT.